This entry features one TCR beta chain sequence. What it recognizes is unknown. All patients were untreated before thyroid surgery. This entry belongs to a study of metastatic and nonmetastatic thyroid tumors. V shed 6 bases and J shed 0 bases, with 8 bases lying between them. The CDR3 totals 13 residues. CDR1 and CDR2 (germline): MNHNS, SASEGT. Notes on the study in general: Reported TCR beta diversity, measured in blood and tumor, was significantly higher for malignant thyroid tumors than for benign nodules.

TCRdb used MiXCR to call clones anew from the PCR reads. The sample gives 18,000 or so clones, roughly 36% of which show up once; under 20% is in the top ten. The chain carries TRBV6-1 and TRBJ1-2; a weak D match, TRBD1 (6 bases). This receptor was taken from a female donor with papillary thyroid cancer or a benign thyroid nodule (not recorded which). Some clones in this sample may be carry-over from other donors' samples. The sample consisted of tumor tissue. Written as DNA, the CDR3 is TGTGCCAGCAGACAGGGCACTAACTATGGCTACACCTTC. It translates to CASRQGTNYGYTF.